These 27 T cell receptor beta chains share one sample of origin, sequenced in a study of T cells in Graves' hyperthyroidism and ophthalmopathy. Amplified TCR beta CDR3 regions derived from RNA transcripts. Researchers ran a first-round RT-PCR on the TCR CDR3 using the HTBI primer set. TCRdb re-called the multiplex PCR reads through MiXCR, storing one row per CDR3 protein. The sample holds approximately 610,000 distinct CDR3 sequences, roughly 14% seen once. Source material: blood. Every receptor here comes from a woman aged 40 to 50 with Graves' ophthalmopathy.

This clonotype was found many times. J is TRBJ1-2 and V is TRBV6-1; 9 bases map to TRBD1. Germline V gene sequence: CDR1 MNHNS, CDR2 SASEGT. This CDR3 spans 14 amino acids. After removal of 6 bases from V and 4 bases from J, the junction contained 6 bases not matched to a gene. CDR3 sequence reads: CASRVRDRAYGYTF. The CDR3 region has the DNA TGTGCCAGCAGAGTCCGGGACAGGGCCTATGGCTACACCTTC.

This clonotype was detected a few times. The genes are TRBV6-1 and TRBJ2-3, with 7 bases identical to TRBD2. Trimming at V came to 6 bases and at J to 6 bases, leaving 9 bases not matched to a gene. There are 14 residues in the CDR3. Germline V gene data show CDR1 as MNHNS and CDR2 as SASEGT. The CDR3 spells CASRLATKGDTQYF. The CDR3 bases are TGTGCCAGCAGACTAGCGACTAAGGGGGATACGCAGTATTTT.

This clonotype was detected many times. The chain combines TRBV20-1 with TRBJ1-1, with TRBD1 identical over 9 bases. The CDR3 spans 14 residues. The V segment lost 2 bases and the J segment 6 bases; nucleotides outside the gene matches: 7. Germline V CDR1 and CDR2: DFQATT, SNEGSKA (reference sequence). CDR3 coding DNA: TGCAGTGCTAGAACGGGACAGGGTGGGGCTGAAGCTTTCTTT. This encodes CSARTGQGGAEAFF.

In its sample, this clonotype was seen a few times. This chain connects TRBV5-1 to TRBJ2-1; 13 nucleotides match TRBD2. Trimming cost V 4 bases and J 6 bases; bases outside gene matches: 4. This CDR3 contains 15 residues. CDR1 and CDR2 (germline): SGHRS, YFSETQ. CDR3: CASSLGLAGSNEQFF. Here the CDR3 DNA reads TGCGCCAGCAGCCTGGGACTAGCGGGATCCAATGAGCAGTTCTTC.

This clonotype was recorded at least ten times. V gene TRBV28 combines with J gene TRBJ2-7; D is ambiguous. V shed 3 bases and J shed 3 bases, with 6 bases lying between them. CDR3 length equals 12 residues. Germline CDR1 is MDHEN and CDR2 is SYDVKM. The CDR3 loop is CASSLLNYEQYF. The DNA of the CDR3 is TGTGCCAGCAGTTTGCTCAACTACGAGCAGTACTTC.

This clonotype was picked up many times. The chain couples TRBV12-3 or TRBV12-4 to TRBJ1-6; 9 positions match TRBD1. With 7 bases clipped from V and 7 bases from J, the junction kept 5 bases outside the gene matches. This CDR3 contains 14 residues. The DNA for the CDR3 is TGTGCCAGCACTCCGGGACAGGGAAATTCACCCCTCCACTTT. This translates into CASTPGQGNSPLHF.

This clonotype has a count of ten or more. V is TRBV28 and J is TRBJ2-7; D may be TRBD2 (6 bases). The CDR3 totals 13 residues. Trimming cost V 5 bases and J 5 bases, with 13 bases left between them. Germline CDR1 MDHEN, CDR2 SYDVKM. CDR3: CASSPGVQNEQYF. The CDR3 DNA reads as TGTGCCAGCAGTCCGGGAGTCCAGAACGAGCAGTACTTC.

The chain couples TRBV9 to TRBJ2-7; 8 bases match TRBD2. With V trimmed by 0 bases and J by 6 bases, 5 bases remained unmatched. Looked up from germline, CDR1 is SGDLS and CDR2 is YYNGEE. The CDR3 is 14 residues long. The CDR3 here is CASSVGPAGAEQYF. CDR3 nucleotides: TGTGCCAGCAGCGTAGGTCCAGCGGGAGCCGAGCAGTACTTC.

The genes are TRBV24-1 and TRBJ2-7; the match to TRBD1 covers 9 bases. Germline V lookup: CDR1 KGHDR, CDR2 SFDVKD. The V and J ends lost 3 bases and 5 bases, in that order; junction bases with no gene match: 13. The CDR3 loop spans 17 amino acids. The CDR3 reads CATSDGSGTGFRNEQYF. In DNA form, the CDR3 reads TGTGCCACCAGTGATGGCTCCGGGACAGGGTTCCGAAACGAGCAGTACTTC.

In its sample, this clonotype was seen many times. The gene calls are TRBV3-1 and TRBJ2-5; D gene unclear. CDR1 and CDR2 (germline): LGHDT, YNNKEL (reference sequence). CDR3 length: 14 residues. V was shortened by 3 bases and J by 5 bases, with 13 bases between the two germline ends. The CDR3 coding sequence is TGTGCCAGCAGCCAGGGAAAAGTTTGGGAGACCCAGTACTTC. Its protein product is CASSQGKVWETQYF.

The table lists this clonotype with a few counts. The chain combines TRBV12-3 or TRBV12-4 with TRBJ2-7, with TRBD2 matching over 7 bases. This CDR3 spans 14 amino acids. V lost 0 bases, J lost 4 bases, and 3 bases stayed unmatched. CDR3 sequence: CASSLAGGMYEQYF. CDR3 nucleotide sequence: TGTGCCAGCAGTTTAGCGGGAGGGATGTACGAGCAGTACTTC.

This clonotype was observed at least ten times. The CDR3 loop reads CARTNGTVNTEAFF. The CDR3 DNA is TGTGCCAGAACAAATGGGACAGTCAACACTGAAGCTTTCTTT. V is TRBV2 and J is TRBJ1-1; 7 bases line up with TRBD1. Germline assignment: CDR1 SNHLY and CDR2 FYNNEI. This CDR3 spans 14 amino acids. Trimming took 9 bases from V and 2 from J; bases not matched to a gene: 9.

Ten or more counts support this clonotype. This chain connects TRBV30 to TRBJ1-5; no reliable D call. V gave up 4 bases and J gave up 0 bases, with 10 bases separating them. Germline V gives CDR1 GTSNPN, CDR2 SVGIG (reference sequence). The CDR3 length is 14 residues. The DNA for the CDR3 is TGTGCCTGGACCCCGCGGGCTAGCAATCAGCCCCAGCATTTT. This sequence encodes CAWTPRASNQPQHF.

This rearrangement joins TRBV11-3 to TRBJ2-7, with 7 bases aligning to TRBD1. V was clipped by 2 bases and J by 6 bases; unmatched bases: 7. This CDR3 region has 14 residues. CDR1 SGHNT and CDR2 YENEEA come from the germline V gene. CDR3 DNA: TGTGCCAGCAGCTTACACCGAGGGGGCGGCGAGCAGTACTTC. As protein: CASSLHRGGGEQYF.

This clonotype was counted only a few times. V is TRBV19 and J is TRBJ2-3; 10 bases agree with TRBD2. Looked up from germline, CDR1 is LNHDA and CDR2 is SQIVND (reference sequence). V gave up 5 bases and J gave up 0 bases; unmatched junction bases: 5. The CDR3 is 16 residues long. The CDR3 bases are TGTGCCAGTAGTGGACTAGCGGAGATTAGCACAGATACGCAGTATTTT. Translated: CASSGLAEISTDTQYF.

There are many counts of this clonotype. The V call is TRBV27, the J call TRBJ2-7, with TRBD2 as a possible D gene (5 bases). CDR1 and CDR2 from the germline V gene are MNHEY and SMNVEV (reference sequence). With 8 bases removed from V and 6 bases from J, the gap between germline ends came to 14 bases. The CDR3 consists of 12 residues. The CDR3 DNA follows: TGTGCCAGCTGGAGAGGGTTGGGCGAGCAGTACTTC. It yields the protein CASWRGLGEQYF.

This clonotype was seen ten or more times. J is TRBJ2-5 and V is TRBV20-1; D possibly uses TRBD1 or TRBD2 (5 bases each). The CDR3 extends over 16 amino acids. The V end was cut by 1 base, the J end by 0 bases, with 15 bases between. CDR1 DFQATT and CDR2 SNEGSKA come from the germline V gene (reference sequence). The CDR3 nucleotides read TGCAGTGCTAGAGTTTGGGACCCCGGGGACCAAGAGACCCAGTACTTC. It encodes CSARVWDPGDQETQYF.

This clonotype was seen many times. V usage is TRBV27 and J usage is TRBJ2-7, with D maybe TRBD2 (6 bases). V lost 6 bases to trimming and J lost 7 bases, with 19 bases between them. The CDR3 is 14 amino acids. CDR1 is MNHEY and CDR2 is SMNVEV in the germline V gene (reference sequence). CDR3 DNA sequence: TGTGCCAGCAGCCAAACGGGGGACGGGGGTGAGCAGTACTTC. It specifies CASSQTGDGGEQYF.

The rearrangement uses TRBV7-1 and TRBJ2-7; 8 bases map to TRBD2. TRBV7-1 is an open reading frame whose function is uncertain. The CDR3 totals 20 residues. V dropped 2 bases and J dropped 2; count of bases not matched to a gene: 20. The CDR3 sequence: CASSSRGGSGTRTLTYEQYF. CDR3 coding DNA: TGTGCCAGCAGCTCACGGGGGGGTAGCGGGACAAGAACTCTAACCTACGAGCAGTACTTC.

There are many counts of this clonotype. The chain couples TRBV6-2 or TRBV6-3 to TRBJ2-7, with 13 bases matching TRBD2. Germline values: CDR1 MNHEY, CDR2 SVGEGT. This CDR3 has 17 residues. The trim removed 6 bases at V and 6 bases at J, leaving 14 bases unmatched. The CDR3 sequence: CASSPSVGTSGTREQYF. In DNA, the CDR3 is TGTGCCAGCAGCCCCTCGGTAGGGACTAGCGGGACTCGCGAGCAGTACTTC.

This clonotype was counted at least ten times. The V call is TRBV28, the J call TRBJ1-3; no reliable D call. The CDR3 is made up of 15 amino acids. The V end was cut by 3 bases, the J end by 0 bases, with 9 bases between. Per the germline V gene, CDR1 is MDHEN and CDR2 is SYDVKM. The CDR3 loop reads CASSLGIGSGNTIYF. The DNA for the CDR3 is TGTGCCAGCAGTTTGGGGATTGGCTCTGGAAACACCATATATTTT.

This clonotype has just a few counts. The CDR3 loop is CASSSEGEETQYF. The CDR3, as DNA: TGTGCCAGCTCATCGGAGGGGGAAGAGACCCAGTACTTC. The chain has TRBV18 and TRBJ2-5; D may correspond to TRBD1 or TRBD2 (6 bases each). The CDR3 length is 13 residues. Per germline, CDR1 KGHSH and CDR2 LQKENI. Deletions cut 5 bases from V and 3 bases from J, with 10 bases between.

This clonotype was picked up many times. The gene calls are TRBV5-1 and TRBJ2-7, with D perhaps matching TRBD1 (5 bases). In germline, CDR1 is SGHRS, CDR2 YFSETQ. Deletions cut 0 bases from V and 7 bases from J, with 11 bases between. The CDR3 extends over 13 amino acids. In DNA form, the CDR3 reads TGCGCCAGCAGCTTGGTGGCAGGGCGGGAGCAGTACTTC. Translated: CASSLVAGREQYF. Full variable domain (missing parts from reference TRBV5-1 and TRBJ2-7): KAGVTQTPRYLIKTRGQQVTLSCSPISGHRSVSWYQQTPGQGLQFLFEYFSETQRNKGNFPGRFSGRQFSNSRSEMNVSTLELGDSALYLCASSLVAGREQYFGPGTRLTVT.

V gene TRBV7-6 combines with J gene TRBJ2-5; TRBD1 aligns across 8 bases. The germline V gene has CDR1 SGHVS and CDR2 FNYEAQ. The CDR3 has 16 residues. The V gene end was trimmed by 5 bases and the J gene end by 5 bases; junction bases not matched to a gene: 13. CDR3 sequence reads: CASSVPGGTGSETQYF. The CDR3 DNA reads as TGTGCCAGCAGCGTCCCAGGGGGCACGGGGAGCGAGACCCAGTACTTC.

This chain links TRBV14 with TRBJ2-7, with D uncertain. The CDR3 totals 14 residues. The germline V gene has CDR1 SGHDN and CDR2 FVKESK. The germline V and J ends were trimmed by 1 base and 3 bases, with 10 bases remaining between them. Here the CDR3 DNA reads TGTGCCAGCAGCCAAGTTATATTAGACTACGAGCAGTACTTC. Translating it yields CASSQVILDYEQYF.

The chain is built from TRBV30 and TRBJ1-1; 9 bases match TRBD1. The V gene end was trimmed by 0 bases and the J gene end by 4 bases; junction bases not matched to a gene: 3. Germline CDR1 reads GTSNPN; CDR2 reads SVGIG (reference sequence). There are 14 residues in the CDR3. CDR3 in DNA: TGTGCCTGGAGTGTACAACAGGGGGCCACTGAAGCTTTCTTT. Its translation is CAWSVQQGATEAFF.

This clonotype has at least ten counts. The J gene is TRBJ2-5, the V gene TRBV6-2 or TRBV6-3; D possibly uses TRBD1 or TRBD2 (5 bases each). V was cut by 2 bases and J by 1 base, with 11 bases left in between. Germline CDR1 and CDR2: MNHEY and SVGEGT. This CDR3 region has 15 residues. In DNA, the CDR3 is TGTGCCAGCAGTTACCGGGACCTAGGCCAAGAGACCCAGTACTTC. Translating it yields CASSYRDLGQETQYF.